The clone carrying this TCR beta chain is deemed medium-sized. Its target is unknown. The same CDR3 can be traced to other DNA sequences in this sample. Each patient went into thyroid surgery without having received any treatment. Authors' processing steps: Differences in CDR3 between clinicopathological groups were drawn on to build a classifier intended to discriminate distant-metastatic papillary thyroid cancer patients. TCRdb called clones again from the PCR reads with MiXCR. For this entry, the V and J calls and clone size follow TCRdb and not the study's own pipeline. Of about 20,000 clones listed, under 35% are singletons. This specimen comes from a study of metastatic and nonmetastatic thyroid tumors. For the study at large: Malignant thyroid and benign thyroid patients provided blood and tumor or nodule tissue whose repertoires were compared. Findings and caveats of the study: As reported, TCR beta diversity in blood and tumor was significantly higher in malignant thyroid tumors than in benign nodules.

The V end lost 3 bases, the J end lost 1 base, and 6 bases lay between the germline ends. The CDR3 runs 13 residues. This TCR came from a female donor with papillary thyroid cancer or a benign thyroid nodule (not recorded which). Some clones in this sample may be carry-over from other donors' samples. The chain carries TRBV12-3 or TRBV12-4 and TRBJ1-2, with D unclear. The sequenced material came from blood. The chain's CDR3 is CASSLDGNYGYTF. CDR3 bases: TGTGCCAGCAGTTTGGACGGTAACTATGGCTACACCTTC.